These 10 T cell receptor beta chains were all obtained from the same sample, sequenced in a study of somatic mutations in cytotoxic T cells in rheumatoid arthritis. TCRdb's table, derived via immunoSEQ multiplex PCR, lists solely in-frame clones and lacks some. The table has some 20,000 clones, about 80% seen once. The sequenced material came from CD8+ T cells sorted from blood. These receptors all come from an adult with rheumatoid arthritis.

CDR3 nucleotide sequence: TGTGCCAGCACCCTTTTTTCTGGGGCCAACGTCCTGACTTTC. Protein sequence: CASTLFSGANVLTF. The V gene is TRBV27, the J gene TRBJ2-6; D gene uncertain. The V and J ends lost 7 bases and 1 base respectively, with 8 bases between them. This CDR3 has 14 residues. CDR1 MNHEY and CDR2 SMNVEV come from the germline V gene (reference sequence).

The genes are TRBV7-9 and TRBJ1-2; 8 bases fit TRBD1. Germline CDR1 SEHNR, CDR2 FQNEAQ (reference sequence). This CDR3 spans 16 amino acids. Trimming took 4 bases from V and 8 from J; bases not matched to a gene: 15. DNA of the CDR3: TGTGCCAGCAGCTGGGGGACAGGTTCCGCCGAAAACGGCTACACCTTC. Encoded protein: CASSWGTGSAENGYTF.

The V and J genes are TRBV28 and TRBJ1-4; D uncertain. The CDR3 spans 17 residues. Trimming left V 3 bases short and J 0 bases short, with 14 bases between. Germline CDR1 MDHEN, CDR2 SYDVKM. CDR3 loop: CASSFDRQTTTNEKLFF. Here the CDR3 DNA reads TGTGCCAGCAGTTTTGACCGCCAGACGACAACTAATGAAAAACTGTTTTTT.

As to this clone: A junction boundary mismatches the germline segment, possibly from a read error. The gene calls are TRBV27 and TRBJ1-5; tentatively, D is TRBD1 (5 bases). CDR1 is MNHEY, CDR2 SMNVEV, per germline (reference sequence). This CDR3 contains 16 residues. The CDR3 protein is CASSLSGRRGNQPQHF. Here the CDR3 DNA reads TGTGCCAGCAGCTTATCAGGGAGACGGGGCAATCAGCCCCAGCATTTT.

The J gene is TRBJ2-7, the V gene TRBV7-9; D possibly corresponds to TRBD2 (7 bases). This CDR3 is 15 amino acids long. Germline CDR1 and CDR2: SEHNR and FQNEAQ (reference sequence). Trimming took 1 base from V and 2 from J, leaving 12 bases between them. DNA of the CDR3: TGTGCCAGCAGCTTAGGCGGGGGCTACGCCTACGAGCAGTACGTC. Translating gives CASSLGGGYAYEQYV.

V usage is TRBV7-9 and J usage is TRBJ2-4, with D possibly matching TRBD2 (6 bases). V lost 5 bases to trimming and J lost 0 bases, with 11 bases between them. Germline V CDR1 and CDR2: SEHNR, FQNEAQ (reference sequence). The CDR3 consists of 15 residues. CDR3 DNA: TGTGCCAGCAGCACACCGGGACTAGCCAAAAACATTCAGTACTTC. It translates to CASSTPGLAKNIQYF.

The chain uses TRBV13 and TRBJ2-7; D unclear. Trimming stripped 5 bases from V and 2 bases from J, with 16 bases between. Germline values: CDR1 PRHDT, CDR2 FYEKMQ (reference sequence). CDR3 length equals 15 residues. The CDR3 DNA reads as TGTGCCAGCAGCCACTCAGAACACAGACCCTACGAGCAGTACTTC. Translation: CASSHSEHRPYEQYF.

Within the sample, this clone is medium-sized. The genes are TRBV5-5 and TRBJ2-2, with no clear D. Germline assignment: CDR1 SGHKS and CDR2 YYEKEE (reference sequence). The CDR3 loop spans 15 amino acids. The ends were cut back, 4 bases at V and 2 bases at J, with 12 bases in the middle. DNA of the CDR3: TGTGCCAGCAGCCTTAAGCCTTTCAACACCGGGGAGCTGTTTTTT. This encodes CASSLKPFNTGELFF.

This clone came up once. J is TRBJ1-1 and V is TRBV7-2; no definite D call. Germline lookup yields CDR1 SGHTA and CDR2 FQGNSA. This CDR3 comprises 13 residues. Trimming removed 6 bases at V and 3 bases at J, with 11 bases between. CDR3 sequence: CASSKVGYTEAFF. As DNA, the CDR3 is TGTGCCAGCAGTAAAGTGGGGTACACTGAAGCTTTCTTT. The full variable domain, with the rest looked up from reference TRBV7-2 and TRBJ1-1, is GAGVSQSPSNKVTEKGKDVELRCDPISGHTALYWYRQSLGQGLEFLIYFQGNSAPDKSGLPSDRFSAERTGGSVSTLTIQRTQQEDSAVYLCASSKVGYTEAFFGQGTRLTVV.

V usage is TRBV13 and J usage is TRBJ1-5; D is undetermined. CDR1 is PRHDT, CDR2 FYEKMQ, per germline (reference sequence). The CDR3 is made up of 15 amino acids. V lost 0 bases to trimming and J lost 7 bases, with 13 bases between them. CDR3 loop: CASSLGPGAGQPQHF. The CDR3 nucleotides are TGTGCCAGCAGCTTAGGCCCGGGAGCCGGGCAGCCCCAGCATTTT.